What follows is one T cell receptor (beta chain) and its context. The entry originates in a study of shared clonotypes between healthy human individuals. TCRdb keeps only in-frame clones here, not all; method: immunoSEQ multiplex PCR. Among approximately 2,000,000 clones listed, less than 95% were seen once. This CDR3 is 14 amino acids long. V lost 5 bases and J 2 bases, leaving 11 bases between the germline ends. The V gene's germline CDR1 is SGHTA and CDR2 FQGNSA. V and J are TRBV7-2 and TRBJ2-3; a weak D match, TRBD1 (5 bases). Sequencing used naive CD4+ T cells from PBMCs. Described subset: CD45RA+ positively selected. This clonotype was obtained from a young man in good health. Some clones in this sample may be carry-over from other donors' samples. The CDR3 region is CASSADRYTDTQYF. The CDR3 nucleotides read TGTGCCAGCAGCGCCGACAGATACACAGATACGCAGTATTTT. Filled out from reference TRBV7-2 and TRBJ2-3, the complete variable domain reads GAGVSQSPSNKVTEKGKDVELRCDPISGHTALYWYRQSLGQGLEFLIYFQGNSAPDKSGLPSDRFSAERTGGSVSTLTIQRTQQEDSAVYLCASSADRYTDTQYFGPGTRLTVL.